The 22 T cell receptor beta chains presented below share a single source sample, sequenced in a study of cytomegalovirus exposure and HLA in healthy donors. Researchers ran the PCR with 60 Vbeta and 13 Jbeta primers. Assay: immunoSEQ multiplex PCR; the TCRdb copy retains only in-frame clones and omits some. This table has tens of thousands of clones, over 60% appearing once. The sample comprised PBMCs. These receptors all stem from a man aged 30-40 years in good health and CMV-seronegative.

The chain carries TRBV6-5 and TRBJ2-3; D is uncertain. The CDR3 is 14 residues long. Trimming left V 3 bases short and J 0 bases short, with 7 bases between. Germline CDR1 is MNHEY and CDR2 is SVGAGI. CDR3 amino acids: CASSYYGSTDTQYF. The DNA for the CDR3 is TGTGCCAGCAGTTATTACGGGAGCACAGATACGCAGTATTTT.

This clone was recorded a few times. The chain employs TRBV7-2 and TRBJ2-3; D gene unclear. The germline V gene has CDR1 SGHTA and CDR2 FQGNSA. V lost 9 bases to trimming and J lost 0 bases, with 10 bases between them. There are 13 residues in the CDR3. CDR3 bases: TGTGCCAGTTCATACGGGAGCACAGATACGCAGTATTTT. Its translation is CASSYGSTDTQYF.

This clone was observed a single time. The chain combines TRBV7-9 with TRBJ2-6, with D perhaps TRBD1 (5 bases). In germline, CDR1 is SEHNR, CDR2 FQNEAQ (reference sequence). V was shortened by 1 base and J by 1 base, with 14 bases between the two germline ends. The CDR3 has 18 residues. Written as DNA, the CDR3 is TGTGCCAGCAGCTTAGGGACACTCCGGCGGTCTGGGGCCAACGTCCTGACTTTC. Translated, it gives CASSLGTLRRSGANVLTF.

The chain employs TRBV7-9 and TRBJ1-2; D remains ambiguous. The CDR3 consists of 16 residues. The V end lost 7 bases, the J end lost 1 base, and 19 bases lay between the germline ends. CDR1 and CDR2 from the germline V gene are SEHNR and FQNEAQ (reference sequence). The DNA for the CDR3 is TGTGCCAGCACCCAACCGGGGAGATTCTTTAACTATGGCTACACCTTC. Translating gives CASTQPGRFFNYGYTF.

The chain employs TRBV5-4 and TRBJ1-2, with 9 bases aligning to TRBD1. Germline assignment: CDR1 SGHNT and CDR2 YYREEE (reference sequence). The CDR3 is 15 amino acids. The V segment lost 6 bases and the J segment 2 bases; nucleotides outside the gene matches: 8. CDR3 protein: CASNAGQGPNYGYTF. CDR3 bases: TGTGCCAGCAACGCCGGACAGGGGCCGAACTATGGCTACACCTTC.

The chain has TRBV29-1 and TRBJ1-1; the D gene is possibly TRBD1 (5 bases). The germline CDR1 and CDR2 sequences are SQVTM and ANQGSEA. The CDR3 length is 12 residues. The V end was cut by 3 bases, the J end by 2 bases, with 7 bases between. CDR3 sequence (DNA): TGCAGCGTTGACAGGGTAAACACTGAAGCTTTCTTT. Translating gives CSVDRVNTEAFF.

This chain links TRBV6-1 with TRBJ2-7; 15 bases are shared with TRBD2. The CDR3 runs 16 residues. The V segment lost 4 bases and the J segment 8 bases; nucleotides outside the gene matches: 9. Germline CDR1 and CDR2: MNHNS and SASEGT. Here the CDR3 reads CASSGTSGGDFSKQYF. CDR3 in DNA: TGTGCCAGCAGTGGGACTAGCGGGGGGGATTTCTCCAAGCAGTACTTC.

The rearrangement uses TRBV2 and TRBJ2-1; 7 positions match TRBD2. The CDR3 is 18 residues long. The V gene's germline CDR1 is SNHLY and CDR2 FYNNEI. V gave up 4 bases and J gave up 4 bases; unmatched junction bases: 16. The CDR3 DNA reads as TGTGCCAGCAGTGCACTAGCGAGCCTGAGTTTGGTTTACAATGAGCAGTTCTTC. Protein: CASSALASLSLVYNEQFF. Using reference TRBV2 and TRBJ2-1 for the parts outside the CDR3, the full variable domain is EPEVTQTPSHQVTQMGQEVILRCVPISNHLYFYWYRQILGQKVEFLVSFYNNEISEKSEIFDDQFSVERPDGSNFTLKIRSTKLEDSAMYFCASSALASLSLVYNEQFFGPGTRLTVL.

This clone was found a few times. The CDR3 DNA reads as TGCGCCAGCAGAAAATTTACCGGGACAGAGGGACTAGCGGACACAGATACGCAGTATTTT. Its translation is CASRKFTGTEGLADTDTQYF. The chain combines TRBV10-2 with TRBJ2-3; 11 nucleotides match TRBD2. J gave up 2 bases and V 6 bases, and 19 bases lay outside the gene matches. Germline V gene sequence: CDR1 WSHSY, CDR2 SAAADI. CDR3 size: 20 residues.

V gene TRBV5-1 combines with J gene TRBJ2-7; TRBD1 aligns across 12 bases. CDR3 length: 15 amino acids. Germline assignment: CDR1 SGHRS and CDR2 YFSETQ. The ends lost 4 bases at V and 3 bases at J; junction bases unmatched: 5. The CDR3 bases are TGCGCCAGCAGCAACCGGGACAGGGGGCACTACGAGCAGTACTTC. Translated: CASSNRDRGHYEQYF.

The chain is built from TRBV6-1 and TRBJ2-6; TRBD1 aligns across 11 bases. Germline CDR1 is MNHNS and CDR2 is SASEGT. The CDR3 has 15 amino acids. V trimming: 11 bases; J trimming: 3 bases; junction bases outside the gene matches: 6. CDR3 residues: CASGQGEFGANVLTF. In DNA, the CDR3 is TGTGCCTCGGGACAGGGGGAGTTTGGGGCCAACGTCCTGACTTTC.

This chain links TRBV28 with TRBJ2-4; TRBD1 matches at 7 bases. Germline assignment: CDR1 MDHEN and CDR2 SYDVKM. With V trimmed by 5 bases and J by 9 bases, 10 bases remained unmatched. The CDR3 runs 14 residues. The CDR3 is CASSGGQRFSIQYF. In nucleotides, the CDR3 is TGTGCCAGCAGTGGGGGACAGAGATTTAGCATTCAGTACTTC.

The rearrangement uses TRBV4-1 and TRBJ2-7; D is ambiguous. The CDR3 runs to 15 residues. V was pared by 0 bases and J by 5 bases, with 14 bases between. The germline V gene encodes CDR1 MGHRA and CDR2 YSYEKL. The CDR3 here is CASSQEGGWPHEQYF. The DNA for the CDR3 is TGCGCCAGCAGCCAAGAAGGCGGATGGCCCCACGAGCAGTACTTC.

In this sample, this clone turned up once. This chain joins TRBV27 and TRBJ1-5; D ambiguous. There are 14 residues in the CDR3. V lost 5 bases and J 6 bases, leaving 14 bases between the germline ends. CDR1 and CDR2 (germline): MNHEY, SMNVEV (reference sequence). This CDR3 is CASSLSGWSQPQHF. The DNA for the CDR3 is TGTGCCAGCAGTCTCAGCGGTTGGAGTCAGCCCCAGCATTTT.

The chain carries TRBV5-1 and TRBJ2-3; 10 nucleotides match TRBD2. The CDR3 is made up of 15 amino acids. The germline gives CDR1 SGHRS, CDR2 YFSETQ. Trimming at V came to 2 bases and at J to 1 base, leaving 1 base not matched to a gene. The CDR3 nucleotides are TGCGCCAGCAGCTTTGGGACTAGCGGCACAGATACGCAGTATTTT. Its protein product is CASSFGTSGTDTQYF.

The rearrangement uses TRBV19 and TRBJ2-5; 7 nucleotides line up with TRBD2. The J call could be wrong; TRBJ2-7 is a better fit for the DNA end. This CDR3 spans 14 amino acids. The germline V gene encodes CDR1 LNHDA and CDR2 SQIVND (reference sequence). The CDR3 sequence: CASSIGTKVHEQYF. The CDR3 region has the DNA TGTGCCAGTAGTATCGGGACTAAAGTCCACGAGCAGTACTTC.

The CDR3, as DNA: TGTGCCAGCAGCCCAGGATTTGGAAGCTCCTATAATTCACCCCTCCACTTT. Amino acids: CASSPGFGSSYNSPLHF. The chain employs TRBV28 and TRBJ1-6; no clear D. V dropped 6 bases and J dropped 0 bases, with 15 bases sitting between them. Germline lookup yields CDR1 MDHEN and CDR2 SYDVKM. This CDR3 region has 17 residues.

This clone has just one count. V is TRBV28 and J is TRBJ1-2; D is unresolved. This CDR3 comprises 15 residues. The V gene lost 8 bases and the J gene lost 7 bases, with 23 bases spanning the gap. The germline V gene has CDR1 MDHEN and CDR2 SYDVKM. This CDR3 reads CASGTLPRGLGGYTF. The CDR3 bases are TGTGCCAGCGGAACTCTTCCTCGGGGTTTGGGTGGCTACACCTTC.

The chain links TRBV4-3 to TRBJ1-1; no definite D call. Germline loops: CDR1 LGHNA, CDR2 YSLEER. CDR3 length: 14 amino acids. Trimming took 4 bases from V and 0 from J, leaving 9 bases between them. The CDR3 loop reads CASSRSGVNTEAFF. The CDR3 bases are TGCGCCAGCAGCCGTAGTGGAGTGAACACTGAAGCTTTCTTT.

The rearrangement uses TRBV28 and TRBJ2-3; 9 bases fit TRBD2. Germline V CDR1 and CDR2: MDHEN, SYDVKM. The CDR3 totals 15 residues. The V and J ends lost 4 bases and 0 bases, in that order; junction bases with no gene match: 2. CDR3 sequence: CASSWTSASTDTQYF. Written as DNA, the CDR3 is TGTGCCAGCAGTTGGACTAGCGCGAGCACAGATACGCAGTATTTT.

This chain uses TRBV27 with TRBJ1-1, with unresolved D. The length of the CDR3 is 14 residues. Per the germline V gene, CDR1 is MNHEY and CDR2 is SMNVEV (reference sequence). V lost 5 bases and J lost 1, with 11 bases in between. CDR3 bases: TGTGCCAGCAGTGCTTTGCGGGGGAACACTGAAGCTTTCTTT. Its protein is CASSALRGNTEAFF.

This clone was found a few times. The gene calls are TRBV27 and TRBJ2-2; TRBD1 matches 9 bases. V gave up 6 bases and J gave up 4 bases; unmatched junction bases: 6. The CDR3 has 15 amino acids. CDR1 and CDR2 (germline): MNHEY, SMNVEV (reference sequence). CDR3 sequence: CASSIGQGTTGELFF. DNA for the CDR3: TGTGCCAGCAGCATTGGACAGGGGACCACCGGGGAGCTGTTTTTT.